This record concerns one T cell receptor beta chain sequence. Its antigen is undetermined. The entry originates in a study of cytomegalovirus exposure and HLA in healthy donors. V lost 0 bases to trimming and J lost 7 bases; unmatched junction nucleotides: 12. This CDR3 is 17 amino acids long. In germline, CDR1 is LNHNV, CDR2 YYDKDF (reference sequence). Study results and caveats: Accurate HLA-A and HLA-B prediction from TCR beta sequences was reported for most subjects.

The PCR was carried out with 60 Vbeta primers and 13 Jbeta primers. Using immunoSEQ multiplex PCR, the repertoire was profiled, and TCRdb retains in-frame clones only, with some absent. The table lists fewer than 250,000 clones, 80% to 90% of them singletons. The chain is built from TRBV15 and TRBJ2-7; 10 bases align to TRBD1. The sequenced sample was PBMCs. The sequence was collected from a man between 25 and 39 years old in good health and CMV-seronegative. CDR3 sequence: CATSREITGTGAGEQYF. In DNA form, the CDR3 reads TGTGCCACCAGCAGAGAAATTACCGGGACAGGGGCTGGGGAGCAGTACTTC.